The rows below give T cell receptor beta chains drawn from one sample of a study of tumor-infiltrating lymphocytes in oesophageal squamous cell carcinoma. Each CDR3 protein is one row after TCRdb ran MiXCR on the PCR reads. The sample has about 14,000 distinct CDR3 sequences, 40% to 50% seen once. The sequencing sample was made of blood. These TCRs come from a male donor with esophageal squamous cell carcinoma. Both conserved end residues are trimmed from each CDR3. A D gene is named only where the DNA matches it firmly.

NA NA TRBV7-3 ASSALRDGEQF
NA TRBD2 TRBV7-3 ASSLAGGFYNEQF
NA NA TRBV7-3 ASSLKFRDPSEQY
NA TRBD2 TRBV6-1 ASSLGTSGRVYEQY
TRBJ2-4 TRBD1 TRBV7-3 ASSTGPGQKNIQY
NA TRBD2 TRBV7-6 ASSLAGFNEQF
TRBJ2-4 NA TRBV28 ASAPAGSKNIQY
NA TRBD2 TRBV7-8 ASSFVAGTSGSYEQF
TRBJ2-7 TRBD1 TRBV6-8 ASSYPGGYEQY
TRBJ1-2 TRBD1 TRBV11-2 ASSSGPGQGYFYGYT
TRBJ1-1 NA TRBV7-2 ASSLSKGTEAF
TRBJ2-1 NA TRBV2 ASSKEVPNNEQF
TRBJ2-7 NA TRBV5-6 ASSLGGQVTYEQY
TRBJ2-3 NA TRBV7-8 ASSLSGTGGGTDTQY
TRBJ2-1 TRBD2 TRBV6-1 ASSLSLAGGDNEQF
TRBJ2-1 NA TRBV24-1 ATSESRGEQF
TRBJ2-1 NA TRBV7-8 ASSSREESEQF
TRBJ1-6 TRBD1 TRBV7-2 ASRWTGLNSPLH
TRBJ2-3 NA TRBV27 ASRRAGISDTQY
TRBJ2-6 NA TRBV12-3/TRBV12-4 ASSFDVLT
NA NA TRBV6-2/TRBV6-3 ASTTGNTEAF
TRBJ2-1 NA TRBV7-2 ASSLVYNEQF
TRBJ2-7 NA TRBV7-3 ASRLTGTFYGEQY
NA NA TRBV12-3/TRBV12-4 ASSRGPGTYEQY
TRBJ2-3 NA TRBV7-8 ASSPFSDTQY
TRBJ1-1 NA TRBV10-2 ASSGSANTEAF
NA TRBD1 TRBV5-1 ASSWTGSNEQF
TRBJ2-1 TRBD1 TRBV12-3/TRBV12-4 ASRGQGNSYNEQF
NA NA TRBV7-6 ASSLAQGGEYNEQY
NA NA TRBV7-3 ASSLGGTYNEQF
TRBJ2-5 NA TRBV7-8 ASSLRTTQETQY
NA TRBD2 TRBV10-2 ASSVVAGFYNEQF
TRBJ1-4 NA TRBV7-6 ASSLSMADEKLF
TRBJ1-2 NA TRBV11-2 ASSWTAGHYGYT
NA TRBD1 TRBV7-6 ASSLGQGVETQY
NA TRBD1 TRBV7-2 ASSPSLTGGETQY
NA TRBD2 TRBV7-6 ASSLPLTSGGETQY
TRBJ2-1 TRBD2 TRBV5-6 ASSFGLAGVGEQF
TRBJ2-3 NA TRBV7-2 ASSSSDTQY
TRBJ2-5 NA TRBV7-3 ASSRSGTPEETQY
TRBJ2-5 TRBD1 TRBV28 ASSSGQLKETQY
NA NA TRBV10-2 ASSIDNEQF
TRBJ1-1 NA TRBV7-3 ASSFRREVKYTEAF
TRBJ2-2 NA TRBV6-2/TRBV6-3 ATLGKRAGTGELF
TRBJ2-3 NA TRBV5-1 ASSFSATADTQY
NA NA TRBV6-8 ASKAAYEQY
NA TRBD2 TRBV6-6 ASASGGIYNEQF
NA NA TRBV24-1 ATSALNEQF
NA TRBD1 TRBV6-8 ASRGGQGPHGYT